These 21 T cell receptor beta chains came from one sample sequenced in a study of T cell changes during pregnancy in multiple sclerosis (dated by TCRdb to about 2019). Library method: the immunoSEQ multiplex PCR assay. TCRdb took over this immuneACCESS table, retaining in-frame rearrangements with V and J assigned. Such tables are incomplete; in checked studies, under half of the missing clones stem from an unresolved V gene, and the remainder is unexplained. This sample holds under 65,000 clones; over 90% were observed only once. The ten top clones hold 0.45% to 0.5% of the sample. Source: CD4+ T cells from peripheral blood mononuclear cells, taken in the third trimester of pregnancy. These receptors were collected from a female donor with multiple sclerosis, enrolled in a pregnancy study.

J is TRBJ1-1 and V is TRBV19; D uncertain. V was clipped by 3 bases and J by 0 bases, with 11 bases between them. The CDR3 extends over 15 amino acids. CDR1 is LNHDA, CDR2 SQIVND, per germline (reference sequence). DNA of the CDR3: TGTGCCAGTAGTATGGTGTTGGGCTTGAACACTGAAGCTTTCTTT. It yields the protein CASSMVLGLNTEAFF.

This chain links TRBV5-1 with TRBJ1-1; possibly TRBD1 for D (5 bases). Trimming removed 1 base from V and 1 base from J, with 14 bases in between. The CDR3 loop spans 16 amino acids. CDR1 is SGHRS and CDR2 is YFSETQ in the germline V gene. In DNA, the CDR3 is TGCGCCAGCAGCTTGAGGGAGGGTGGGGGGAACACTGAAGCTTTCTTT. Its protein product is CASSLREGGGNTEAFF.

This clone was seen a few times. The V gene is TRBV18, the J gene TRBJ2-7; D is possibly TRBD1 (6 bases). V lost 4 bases to trimming and J lost 0 bases, with 10 bases between them. Germline loops: CDR1 KGHSH, CDR2 LQKENI. This CDR3 comprises 14 residues. As DNA, the CDR3 is TGTGCCAGCTCACTGGACAGCAGCTCCTACGAGCAGTACTTC. This codes for CASSLDSSSYEQYF.

This rearrangement joins TRBV7-6 to TRBJ2-1; 9 nucleotides match TRBD2. The CDR3 covers 15 residues. From germline, CDR1 is SGHVS and CDR2 FNYEAQ. V shed 7 bases and J 4 bases; nucleotides not matched to a gene: 8. The CDR3: CASKPLAGRYNEQFF. The CDR3 region has the DNA TGTGCCAGCAAACCGCTAGCGGGGCGTTACAATGAGCAGTTCTTC.

The chain recombines TRBV2 with TRBJ2-3, with 8 positions matching TRBD1. CDR3 size: 16 residues. J gave up 0 bases and V 5 bases, and 7 bases lay outside the gene matches. Germline V CDR1 and CDR2: SNHLY, FYNNEI. Here the CDR3 DNA reads TGTGCCAGCAGTTCGCGACAGGGGTCTAGCACAGATACGCAGTATTTT. Its translation is CASSSRQGSSTDTQYF. The variable domain in full, completed from reference TRBV2 and TRBJ2-3, reads EPEVTQTPSHQVTQMGQEVILRCVPISNHLYFYWYRQILGQKVEFLVSFYNNEISEKSEIFDDQFSVERPDGSNFTLKIRSTKLEDSAMYFCASSSRQGSSTDTQYFGPGTRLTVL.

The chain is built from TRBV6-5 and TRBJ1-1; no clear D gene. V was shortened by 2 bases and J by 3 bases, with 7 bases between the two germline ends. Per the germline V gene, CDR1 is MNHEY and CDR2 is SVGAGI. The CDR3 consists of 13 residues. The CDR3 region is CASSYISDTEAFF. DNA of the CDR3: TGTGCCAGCAGTTACATCAGCGACACTGAAGCTTTCTTT.

The gene calls are TRBV18 and TRBJ2-7, with 8 nucleotides matching TRBD1. The CDR3 is made up of 18 amino acids. Germline V CDR1 and CDR2: KGHSH, LQKENI. J was trimmed by 1 base and V by 3 bases; bases with no gene match: 14. The DNA for the CDR3 is TGTGCCAGCTCACCTGCTTATAGGACAGGGAGAAGGTCCTACGAGCAGTACTTC. Encoded protein: CASSPAYRTGRRSYEQYF.

This clone came up once. J is TRBJ1-2 and V is TRBV30; D might be TRBD1 (6 bases). The CDR3 is 15 residues long. The germline V and J ends were trimmed by 0 bases and 0 bases, with 11 bases remaining between them. Germline values: CDR1 GTSNPN, CDR2 SVGIG (reference sequence). Here the CDR3 reads CAWSVLGTTNYGYTF. The CDR3 region has the DNA TGTGCCTGGAGTGTACTCGGGACAACTAACTATGGCTACACCTTC. The variable domain in full, with the rest retrieved from reference TRBV30 and TRBJ1-2, is SQTIHQWPATLVQPVGSPLSLECTVEGTSNPNLYWYRQAAGRGLQLLFYSVGIGQISSEVPQNLSASRPQDRQFILSSKKLLLSDSGFYLCAWSVLGTTNYGYTFGSGTRLTVV.

The CDR3 bases are TGTGCCAGCAGCCAAGAACGCGGTTTTTACGAGCAGTACTTC. The encoded protein is CASSQERGFYEQYF. The J gene is TRBJ2-7, the V gene TRBV4-2; D is undetermined. CDR1 and CDR2 (germline): LGHNA, YNFKEQ. Trimming pared 0 bases from V and 4 bases from J, leaving 10 bases between. This CDR3 has 14 residues.

This clone was seen once. The chain combines TRBV2 with TRBJ2-5; 9 bases match TRBD1. Germline V gene lookup returns CDR1 SNHLY and CDR2 FYNNEI. The CDR3 extends over 15 amino acids. Unmatched junction bases numbered 7, after V lost 6 bases and J lost 2 bases. The CDR3 reads CASSRDRVNQETQYF. In DNA form, the CDR3 reads TGTGCCAGCAGCCGGGACAGGGTTAATCAAGAGACCCAGTACTTC. The full variable domain, rest sourced from reference TRBV2 and TRBJ2-5, is EPEVTQTPSHQVTQMGQEVILRCVPISNHLYFYWYRQILGQKVEFLVSFYNNEISEKSEIFDDQFSVERPDGSNFTLKIRSTKLEDSAMYFCASSRDRVNQETQYFGPGTRLLVL.

V and J are TRBV9 and TRBJ1-2; D gene ambiguous. From germline, CDR1 is SGDLS and CDR2 YYNGEE. The CDR3 loop spans 14 amino acids. V was cut by 0 bases and J by 2 bases, with 8 bases left in between. CDR3 DNA: TGTGCCAGCAGCGTAGTGGCAGCGAACTATGGCTACACCTTC. It codes for CASSVVAANYGYTF.

The rearrangement uses TRBV7-9 and TRBJ1-6; D not certain. Trimming pared 5 bases from V and 7 bases from J, leaving 12 bases between. Germline assignment: CDR1 SEHNR and CDR2 FQNEAQ (reference sequence). The CDR3 is 14 amino acids. The CDR3 here is CASSRSGGNSPLHF. The CDR3 DNA reads as TGTGCCAGCAGCCGGAGTGGAGGGAATTCACCCCTCCACTTT.

The genes are TRBV7-2 and TRBJ2-7; 7 nucleotides align to TRBD1. With V trimmed by 1 base and J by 2 bases, 8 bases remained unmatched. The CDR3 totals 16 residues. CDR1 SGHTA and CDR2 FQGNSA come from the germline V gene. The CDR3 DNA reads as TGTGCCAGCAGCTTAGGGGGGACAGCAGGTCCCTACGAGCAGTACTTC. Protein: CASSLGGTAGPYEQYF.

This chain joins TRBV14 and TRBJ1-2; D uncertain. Trimming removed 2 bases from V and 5 bases from J, with 9 bases in between. This CDR3 has 13 residues. Germline V CDR1 and CDR2: SGHDN, FVKESK. CDR3 sequence (DNA): TGTGCCAGCAGCCAACGACAACGATATGGCTACACCTTC. It specifies CASSQRQRYGYTF.

By share, this clone counts as medium-sized. This chain joins TRBV10-1 and TRBJ2-1; D unresolved. Trimming took off 4 bases at V and 7 bases at J, with 14 bases between the two ends. The CDR3 extends over 14 amino acids. Germline CDR1 is WNHNN and CDR2 is SYGVQD (reference sequence). CDR3 DNA: TGCGCCAGCAGTGCCGAGAGGCTAGGTAATGAGCAGTTCTTC. Its translation is CASSAERLGNEQFF.

Points on this clone: Other DNA sequences in the sample encode the same CDR3. The CDR3 region is CASSYTGNQPQHF. The CDR3 region has the DNA TGTGCCAGCAGTTACACAGGGAATCAGCCCCAGCATTTT. The genes are TRBV6-5 and TRBJ1-5; weak D call: TRBD1 (6 bases). Germline CDR1 and CDR2: MNHEY and SVGAGI. The length of the CDR3 is 13 residues. With 2 bases removed from V and 4 bases from J, the gap between germline ends came to 6 bases.

The chain employs TRBV18 and TRBJ1-5; 7 bases match TRBD1. V lost 3 bases, J lost 1 base, and 9 bases stayed unmatched. This CDR3 has 17 amino acids. The germline gives CDR1 KGHSH, CDR2 LQKENI. The CDR3 nucleotides are TGTGCCAGCTCACCCCTTCAGACGGGACAGAGCAATCAGCCCCAGCATTTT. Translated: CASSPLQTGQSNQPQHF.

In nucleotides, the CDR3 is TGCGCCAGCAGCCAACAGGTCACCGCAACTAATGAAAAACTGTTTTTT. Residues: CASSQQVTATNEKLFF. This chain links TRBV4-1 with TRBJ1-4; D is ambiguous. Trimming left V 2 bases short and J 0 bases short, with 10 bases between. This CDR3 has 16 residues. Germline CDR1 and CDR2: MGHRA and YSYEKL.

The chain joins TRBV29-1 to TRBJ2-1; 13 nucleotides agree with TRBD2. Germline V gene data show CDR1 as SQVTM and CDR2 as ANQGSEA. This CDR3 comprises 17 residues. V lost 3 bases and J lost 0; bases outside the gene matches: 5. DNA of the CDR3: TGCAGCGTTGAGGGACTAGCGGGGAGAAACTCCTACAATGAGCAGTTCTTC. Protein sequence: CSVEGLAGRNSYNEQFF.

The V gene is TRBV19, the J gene TRBJ1-1; D gene unclear. This CDR3 comprises 16 residues. The ends were cut back, 7 bases at V and 1 base at J, with 19 bases in the middle. Germline V gene data show CDR1 as LNHDA and CDR2 as SQIVND (reference sequence). DNA for the CDR3: TGTGCCAGTACCAATTCGAGAGGAGTCGGGAACACTGAAGCTTTCTTT. Translated, it gives CASTNSRGVGNTEAFF.

This clone has only one observation. The chain employs TRBV28 and TRBJ1-6, with D unclear. The V and J ends lost 2 bases and 8 bases respectively, with 16 bases between them. The CDR3 is 16 residues long. Germline CDR1 MDHEN, CDR2 SYDVKM. The CDR3 sequence is CASSLGLLLKDSPLHF. CDR3 DNA: TGTGCCAGCAGTTTAGGACTGTTGCTGAAGGATTCACCCCTCCACTTT. Based on the CDR3 plus reference TRBV28 and TRBJ1-6, the full variable domain is DVKVTQSSRYLVKRTGEKVFLECVQDMDHENMFWYRQDPGLGLRLIYFSYDVKMKEKGDIPEGYSVSREKKERFSLILESASTNQTSMYLCASSLGLLLKDSPLHFGNGTRLTVT.